This TCR beta chain is from a study of human T cells and chemical hapten exposure. Study information: Diphenylcyclopropenone was administered weekly to the scalp of patients throughout the approximately 25-week study. The patients were mostly female; they had alopecia areata, totalis or universalis. General study results and limits: Unchanged with DPC sensitization were TCRs above 1 in 1000 frequency. Among expanded TCRs, significantly more large CDR3 similarity clusters formed than among controls.

Details on this clonotype: The antigen is undetermined.

The CDR3 is 16 residues long. CDR1 SGHTS and CDR2 YDEGEE come from the germline V gene. V lost 4 bases and J lost 2, with 15 bases in between. As for time point: pre-sensitization, week 0. The treatment denotes: therapeutic diphenylcyclopropenone sensitization with weekly scalp DPC. TCRdb itself ran the RACE reads through MiXCR, one entry per CDR3 protein. This sample yields approximately 320,000 distinct CDR3 sequences, of which about 5% are seen a single time; 7% to 10% belongs to the top ten. The clonotype was recovered from a woman younger than 35 with alopecia areata. Some clones in this sample may be carry-over from other donors' samples. V gene TRBV5-8 combines with J gene TRBJ2-2; D may be TRBD2 (5 bases). This sample comprised whole blood, obtained in connection with sensitization to the hapten diphenylcyclopropenone (DPC). In nucleotides, the CDR3 is TGTGCCAGCAGCACCTTGGGGTGGACTAACACCGGGGAGCTGTTTTTT. It codes for CASSTLGWTNTGELFF.